This T cell receptor (beta chain) was sequenced for a study of cytomegalovirus exposure and HLA in healthy donors. Whole-study results and caveats: Per a prior analysis, the majority of TCR beta V segments were productive roughly 90% or roughly 30% of the time.

A word on this clone: What it binds is unknown.

With V trimmed by 3 bases and J by 7 bases, 12 bases remained unmatched. From germline, CDR1 is MGHDK and CDR2 SYGVNS. The CDR3 has 17 amino acids. PCR involved 60 Vbeta and 13 Jbeta primers. As originally analysed: A follow-up analysis tallied 70 million to 80 million unique TCR beta chains, 9 million to 11 million shared. Some clones are missing from TCRdb's copy, which holds only in-frame ones; the method was immunoSEQ multiplex PCR. The V and J calls and clone size come from that table; D and trimming were worked out from the DNA. The sample yields over 130,000 clones, approximately 79% seen once.

The TCR originated in a female donor in good health and CMV-seronegative. Sequencing was performed on PBMCs. V is TRBV25-1 and J is TRBJ1-2, with 12 positions matching TRBD1. CDR3 DNA sequence: TGTGCCAGCAGTGAGGTCGGGACAGGGGGCCCGGCGGGTGGCTACACCTTC. This encodes CASSEVGTGGPAGGYTF.